A selection of T cell receptor beta chains follows, all from one sample in a study of control samples from healthy donors and cancer patients. Sequencing used immunoSEQ multiplex PCR; TCRdb keeps in-frame clones, though not all of them. The repertoire has about 24,000 clones, around 83% of them found once; the top ten carry roughly a quarter. The sample consisted of PBMCs. Receptors were obtained from a man between 60 and 75 years old with head and neck cancer. Both conserved end residues are part of each CDR3. A D gene is named only where the DNA matches it firmly. Rows give clone size only sometimes, using once, few, many, or a class for an expanded clone.

J: TRBJ1-1; size: NA; D: NA; V: TRBV25-1; DNA: TGTGCCAGCAGTCGTCTCGGCATCGGGGCAATGAACACTGAAGCTTTCTTT; CDR3: CASSRLGIGAMNTEAFF
J: TRBJ1-5; size: NA; D: NA; V: TRBV28; DNA: TGTGCCAGCACCACCGTCGGAGGGGGGGAAATCAATCAGCCCCAGCATTTT; CDR3: CASTTVGGGEINQPQHF
J: TRBJ1-6; size: NA; D: NA; V: TRBV30; DNA: TGTGCCGGCGTAGGGGCTCCCTATAATTCACCCCTCCACTTT; CDR3: CAGVGAPYNSPLHF
J: TRBJ2-3; size: NA; D: NA; V: TRBV12-5; DNA: TGTGCTAGTGGTTTGGTATACCCCACAGGAGGATGGGCCACAGATACGCAGTATTTT; CDR3: CASGLVYPTGGWATDTQYF
J: TRBJ2-1; size: NA; D: NA; V: TRBV12-3/TRBV12-4; DNA: TGTGCCAGCAGTTTAGGCCCCTTCAATGAGCAGTTCTTC; CDR3: CASSLGPFNEQFF
J: TRBJ2-2; size: NA; D: TRBD1; V: TRBV10-2; DNA: TGCGCCAGCAGGGACAGGTTTCTAACCGGGGAGCTGTTTTTT; CDR3: CASRDRFLTGELFF
J: TRBJ2-7; size: NA; D: TRBD2; V: TRBV28; DNA: TGTGCCAGCAGTTTATCGGGACTACCCTCCTACGAGCAGTACTTC; CDR3: CASSLSGLPSYEQYF
J: TRBJ1-4; size: NA; D: NA; V: TRBV14; DNA: TGTGCCAGCAGCCAAGTTCTGGGGGACGAAAAACTGTTTTTT; CDR3: CASSQVLGDEKLFF
J: TRBJ2-7; size: NA; D: NA; V: TRBV4-1; DNA: TGCGCCAGCAGCCAAGCGCTCAGTCTACCCTACGAGCAGTACTTC; CDR3: CASSQALSLPYEQYF
J: TRBJ2-1; size: NA; D: NA; V: TRBV5-4; DNA: TGTGCCAGCAGCTTGGCCGACAAATACAATGAGCAGTTCTTC; CDR3: CASSLADKYNEQFF
J: TRBJ2-6; size: NA; D: NA; V: TRBV16; DNA: TGTGCCAGCAGCGAAGGCGGGGCCAACGTCCTGACTTTC; CDR3: CASSEGGANVLTF
J: TRBJ1-3; size: NA; D: NA; V: TRBV2; DNA: TGTGCCAGCAGTGGGGAGACAGCGAACTCTGGAAACACCATATATTTT; CDR3: CASSGETANSGNTIYF
J: TRBJ1-2; size: NA; D: TRBD1; V: TRBV6-2/TRBV6-3; DNA: TGTGCCAGCAGTTACGTAGGGGGCAACTATGGCTACACCTTC; CDR3: CASSYVGGNYGYTF
J: TRBJ2-7; size: NA; D: TRBD2; V: TRBV18; DNA: TGTGCCAGCTCTCCCGGGGTAGCGGGACTCTACGAGCAGTACTTC; CDR3: CASSPGVAGLYEQYF
J: TRBJ2-3; size: NA; D: NA; V: TRBV9; DNA: TGTGCCAGCAGCACCCTGGGGCAGGGTTATTCGGCAGATACGCAGTATTTT; CDR3: CASSTLGQGYSADTQYF
J: TRBJ1-3; size: once; D: NA; V: TRBV9; DNA: TGTGCCAGCAGCGTCCAAGATGTCCCAACCTCTGGAAACACCATATATTTT; CDR3: CASSVQDVPTSGNTIYF
J: TRBJ2-7; size: NA; D: NA; V: TRBV5-6; DNA: TGTGCCAGCAGCTTGCAGGGTATTTTATACGAGCAGTACTTC; CDR3: CASSLQGILYEQYF
J: TRBJ1-2; size: NA; D: NA; V: TRBV6-4; DNA: TGTGCCAGCAGTGCTGACAGTTCGGGAGGCTACACCTTC; CDR3: CASSADSSGGYTF
J: TRBJ1-1; size: few; D: NA; V: TRBV5-6; DNA: TGTGCCAGCAGCTCCAGTCCGAAAACTGAAGCTTTCTTT; CDR3: CASSSSPKTEAFF
J: TRBJ2-7; size: NA; D: TRBD2; V: TRBV5-5; DNA: TGTGCCAGCAGCCCCGGAATGGGACTAGTGAGGGAGCAGTACTTC; CDR3: CASSPGMGLVREQYF
J: TRBJ2-7; size: NA; D: NA; V: TRBV3-1/TRBV3-2; DNA: TGTGCCAGCAGCCAAGGCCTGTCCTACGAGCAGTACTTC; CDR3: CASSQGLSYEQYF
J: TRBJ2-5; size: NA; D: NA; V: TRBV19; DNA: TGTGCCAGTAGTGAAGGAGAGACCCAGTACTTC; CDR3: CASSEGETQYF
J: TRBJ2-7; size: NA; D: NA; V: TRBV7-9; DNA: TGTGCCTGCGCGAAGGAGGCCTACGAGCAGTACTTC; CDR3: CACAKEAYEQYF